This T cell receptor (beta chain) was captured in a study of regulatory dendritic cells for organ transplantation. Study in general: Day 6 dendritic cell cultures were stimulated with LPS.

CDR3 length: 12 amino acids. The ends were cut back, 0 bases at V and 6 bases at J, with 6 bases in the middle. CDR1 ENHRY and CDR2 SYGVKD come from the germline V gene. Generated by immunoSEQ multiplex PCR, the TCRdb table keeps only in-frame clones and is missing some. The sample records about 11,000 clones, 75% being singletons. Sorted T cells were CFSE-labeled and cultured four to five days with allogeneic regulatory or mature dendritic cells at 1:10. FACS sorted CD4+ or CD8+ T cells into CD45RA+ naive and CD45RO+ memory. Whole-study results and caveats: Regulatory dendritic cells appeared to expand memory CD8+ clones less than mature ones.

In regard to this clone: Its antigen remains unidentified.

This TCR came from a human donor in good health. Material for sequencing was memory CD4+ T cells from blood cultured with regulatory dendritic cells. Sample subset: CD45RO+ memory T cells. The rearrangement links TRBV10-3 to TRBJ2-7; weak D call: TRBD1 (6 bases). This chain's CDR3 is CAISESRGEQYF. CDR3 bases: TGTGCCATCAGTGAGTCCAGGGGCGAGCAGTACTTC.